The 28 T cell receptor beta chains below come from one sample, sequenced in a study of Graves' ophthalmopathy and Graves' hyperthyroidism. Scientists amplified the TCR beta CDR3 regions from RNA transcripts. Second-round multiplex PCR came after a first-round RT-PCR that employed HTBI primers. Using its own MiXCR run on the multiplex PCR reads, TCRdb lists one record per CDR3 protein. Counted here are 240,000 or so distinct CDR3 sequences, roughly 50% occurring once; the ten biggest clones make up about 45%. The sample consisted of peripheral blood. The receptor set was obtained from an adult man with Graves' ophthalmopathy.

The CDR3: CASSISSVGAYEQYF. The CDR3 DNA follows: TGTGCCAGTAGTATCTCGTCAGTGGGAGCCTACGAGCAGTACTTC. This rearrangement joins TRBV19 to TRBJ2-7, with D possibly matching TRBD2 (5 bases). The V end lost 3 bases, the J end lost 2 bases, and 14 bases lay between the germline ends. CDR1 and CDR2 (germline): LNHDA, SQIVND (reference sequence). The CDR3 totals 15 residues.

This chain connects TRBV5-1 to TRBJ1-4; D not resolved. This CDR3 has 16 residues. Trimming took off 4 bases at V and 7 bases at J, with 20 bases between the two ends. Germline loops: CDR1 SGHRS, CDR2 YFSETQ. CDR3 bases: TGCGCCAGCAGCCCTTCCCCGACTAGTTTGGCTGAAAAACTGTTTTTT. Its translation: CASSPSPTSLAEKLFF.

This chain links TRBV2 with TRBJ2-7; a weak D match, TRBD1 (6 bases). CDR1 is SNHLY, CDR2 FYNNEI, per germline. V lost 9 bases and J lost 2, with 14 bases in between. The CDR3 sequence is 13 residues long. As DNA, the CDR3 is TGTGCCAGTTACAAGACAGGAACCTACGAGCAGTACTTC. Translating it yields CASYKTGTYEQYF.

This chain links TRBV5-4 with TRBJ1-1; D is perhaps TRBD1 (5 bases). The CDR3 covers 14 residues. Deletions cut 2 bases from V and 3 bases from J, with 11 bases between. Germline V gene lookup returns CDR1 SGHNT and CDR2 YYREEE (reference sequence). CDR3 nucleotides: TGTGCCAGCAGCTTTTGGGGCAGGGACACTGAAGCTTTCTTT. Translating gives CASSFWGRDTEAFF.

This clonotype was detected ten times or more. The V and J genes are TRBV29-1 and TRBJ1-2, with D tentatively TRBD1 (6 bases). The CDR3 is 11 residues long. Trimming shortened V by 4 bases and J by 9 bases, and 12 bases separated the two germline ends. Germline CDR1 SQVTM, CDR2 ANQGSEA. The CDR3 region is CSVVLDSRYTF. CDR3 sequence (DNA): TGCAGCGTTGTTCTGGACAGCCGCTACACCTTC.

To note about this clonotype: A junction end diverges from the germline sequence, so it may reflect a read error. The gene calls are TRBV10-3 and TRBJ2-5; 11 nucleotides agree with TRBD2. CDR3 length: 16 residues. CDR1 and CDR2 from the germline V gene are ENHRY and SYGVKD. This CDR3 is CASSYGGLAVLQTQYF. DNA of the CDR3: TGTGCCAGCAGTTACGGGGGACTAGCGGTTCTTCAGACCCAGTACTTC.

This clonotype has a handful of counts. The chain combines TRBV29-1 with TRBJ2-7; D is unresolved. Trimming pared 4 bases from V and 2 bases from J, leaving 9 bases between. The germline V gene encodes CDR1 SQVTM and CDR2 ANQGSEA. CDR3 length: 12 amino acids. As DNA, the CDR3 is TGCAGCGTTGGATCGCCCCCCTACGAGCAGTACTTC. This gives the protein CSVGSPPYEQYF.

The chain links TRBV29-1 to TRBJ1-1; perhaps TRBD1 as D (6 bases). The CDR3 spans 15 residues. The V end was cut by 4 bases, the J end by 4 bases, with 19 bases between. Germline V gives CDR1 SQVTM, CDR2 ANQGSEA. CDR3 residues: CSVGRGGPESTEAFF. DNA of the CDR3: TGCAGCGTTGGTCGGGGGGGGCCCGAGAGCACTGAAGCTTTCTTT.

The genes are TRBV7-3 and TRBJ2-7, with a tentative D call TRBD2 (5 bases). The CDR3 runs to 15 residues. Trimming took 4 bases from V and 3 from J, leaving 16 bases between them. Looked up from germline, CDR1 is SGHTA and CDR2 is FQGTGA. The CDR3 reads CASSSFPGSNYEQYF. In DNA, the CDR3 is TGTGCCAGCAGCTCGTTTCCGGGATCGAACTACGAGCAGTACTTC.

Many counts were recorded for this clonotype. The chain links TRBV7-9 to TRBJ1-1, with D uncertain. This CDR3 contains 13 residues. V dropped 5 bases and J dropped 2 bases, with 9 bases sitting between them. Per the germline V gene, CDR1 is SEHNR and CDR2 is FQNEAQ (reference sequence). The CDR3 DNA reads TGTGCCAGCAGCCCCCGGGGTAACACTGAAGCTTTCTTT. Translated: CASSPRGNTEAFF.

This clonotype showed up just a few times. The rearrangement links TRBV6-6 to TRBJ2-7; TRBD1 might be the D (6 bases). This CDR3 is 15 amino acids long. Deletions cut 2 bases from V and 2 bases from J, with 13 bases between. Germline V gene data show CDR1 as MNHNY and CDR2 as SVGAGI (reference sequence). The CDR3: CASSYPAGAPYEQYF. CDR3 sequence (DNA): TGTGCCAGCAGTTACCCGGCAGGGGCGCCCTACGAGCAGTACTTC.

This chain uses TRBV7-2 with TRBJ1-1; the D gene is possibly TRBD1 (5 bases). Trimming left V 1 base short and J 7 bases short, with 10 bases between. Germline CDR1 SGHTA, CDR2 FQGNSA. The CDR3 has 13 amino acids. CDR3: CASSLDRTFEAFF. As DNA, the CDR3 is TGTGCCAGCAGCTTAGACCGGACATTTGAAGCTTTCTTT.

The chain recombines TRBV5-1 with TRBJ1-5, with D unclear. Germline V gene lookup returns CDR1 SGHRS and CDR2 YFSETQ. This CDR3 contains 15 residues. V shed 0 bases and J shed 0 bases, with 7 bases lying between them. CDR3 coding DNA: TGCGCCAGCAGCTTGGCCGCCGGTAGCAATCAGCCCCAGCATTTT. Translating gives CASSLAAGSNQPQHF.

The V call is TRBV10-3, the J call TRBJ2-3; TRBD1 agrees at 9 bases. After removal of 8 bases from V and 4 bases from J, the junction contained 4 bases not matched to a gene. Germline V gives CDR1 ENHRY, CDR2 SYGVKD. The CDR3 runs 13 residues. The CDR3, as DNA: TGTGCCATCCAGGGACAGGGTTCAGATACGCAGTATTTT. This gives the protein CAIQGQGSDTQYF.

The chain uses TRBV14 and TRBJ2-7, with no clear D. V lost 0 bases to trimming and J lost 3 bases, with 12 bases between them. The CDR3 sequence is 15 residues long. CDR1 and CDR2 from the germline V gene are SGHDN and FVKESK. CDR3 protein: CASSQDKGYLYEQYF. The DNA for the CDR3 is TGTGCCAGCAGCCAAGATAAGGGATATCTCTACGAGCAGTACTTC.

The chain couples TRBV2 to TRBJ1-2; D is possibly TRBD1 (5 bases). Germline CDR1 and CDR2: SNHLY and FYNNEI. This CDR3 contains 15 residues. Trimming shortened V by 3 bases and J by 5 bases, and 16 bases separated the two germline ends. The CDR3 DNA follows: TGTGCCAGCAGTGAGGGGGGAGCGTTGCTGTATGGCTACACCTTC. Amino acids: CASSEGGALLYGYTF.

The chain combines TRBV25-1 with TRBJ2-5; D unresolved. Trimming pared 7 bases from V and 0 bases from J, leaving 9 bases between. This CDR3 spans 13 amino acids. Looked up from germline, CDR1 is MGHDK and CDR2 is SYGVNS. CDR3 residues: CASISAYQETQYF. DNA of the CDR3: TGTGCCAGCATCAGTGCGTACCAAGAGACCCAGTACTTC.

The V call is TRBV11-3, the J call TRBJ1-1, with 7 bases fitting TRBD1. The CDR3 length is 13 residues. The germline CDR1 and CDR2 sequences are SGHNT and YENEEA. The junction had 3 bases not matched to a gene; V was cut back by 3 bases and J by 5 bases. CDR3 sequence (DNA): TGTGCCAGCAGCTTCCAGGGGGGGACTGAAGCTTTCTTT. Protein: CASSFQGGTEAFF.

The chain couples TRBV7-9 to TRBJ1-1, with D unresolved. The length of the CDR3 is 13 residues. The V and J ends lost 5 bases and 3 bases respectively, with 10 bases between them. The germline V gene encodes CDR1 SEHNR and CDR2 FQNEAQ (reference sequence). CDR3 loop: CASSVPAHTEAFF. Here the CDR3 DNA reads TGTGCCAGCAGCGTACCAGCTCACACTGAAGCTTTCTTT.

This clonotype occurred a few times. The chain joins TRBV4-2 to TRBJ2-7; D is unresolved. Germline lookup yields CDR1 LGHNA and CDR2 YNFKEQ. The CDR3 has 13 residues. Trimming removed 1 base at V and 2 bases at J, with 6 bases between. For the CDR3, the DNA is TGTGCCAGCAGCCAAGTAGGCACCTACGAGCAGTACTTC. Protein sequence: CASSQVGTYEQYF.

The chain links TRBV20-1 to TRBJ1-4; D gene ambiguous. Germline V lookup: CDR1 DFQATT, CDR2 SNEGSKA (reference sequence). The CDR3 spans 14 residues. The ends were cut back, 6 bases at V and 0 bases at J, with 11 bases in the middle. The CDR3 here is CSAEKKATNEKLFF. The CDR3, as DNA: TGCAGTGCAGAGAAAAAGGCAACTAATGAAAAACTGTTTTTT.

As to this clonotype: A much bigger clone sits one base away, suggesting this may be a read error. In DNA form, the CDR3 reads TGTGCCGTCAGGGCCCCAGCCTACGAGCAGTACTTC. It specifies CAVRAPAYEQYF. The V call is TRBV10-3, the J call TRBJ2-7; a possible D gene is TRBD1 (5 bases). The germline V gene has CDR1 ENHRY and CDR2 SYGVKD. This CDR3 has 12 amino acids.

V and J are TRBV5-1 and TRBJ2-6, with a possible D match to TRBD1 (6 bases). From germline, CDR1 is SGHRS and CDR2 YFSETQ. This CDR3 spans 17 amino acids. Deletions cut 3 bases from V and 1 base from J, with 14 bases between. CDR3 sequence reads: CASSSQGIGSGANVLTF. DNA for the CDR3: TGCGCCAGCAGCTCACAGGGAATTGGGTCTGGGGCCAACGTCCTGACTTTC.

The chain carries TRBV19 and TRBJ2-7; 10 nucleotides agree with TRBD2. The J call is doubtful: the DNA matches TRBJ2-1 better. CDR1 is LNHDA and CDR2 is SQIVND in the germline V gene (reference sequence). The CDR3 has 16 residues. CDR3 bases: TGTGCCAGTAGTGGACTAGCGGAGGGAACCTACAATGAGCAGTTCTTC. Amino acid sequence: CASSGLAEGTYNEQFF.

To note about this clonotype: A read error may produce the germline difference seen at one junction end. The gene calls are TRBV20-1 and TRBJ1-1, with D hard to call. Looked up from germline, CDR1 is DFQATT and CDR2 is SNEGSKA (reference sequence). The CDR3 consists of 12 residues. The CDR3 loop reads CSVREWNTEAFF. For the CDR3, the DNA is TGCAGTGTTAGAGAGTGGAACACTGAAGCTTTCTTT.

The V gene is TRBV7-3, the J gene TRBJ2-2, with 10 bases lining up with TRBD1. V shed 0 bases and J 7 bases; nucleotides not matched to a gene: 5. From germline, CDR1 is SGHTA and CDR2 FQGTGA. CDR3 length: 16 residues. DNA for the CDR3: TGTGCCAGCAGCTTAACCGGGACAGGGGTCGGCGGGGAGCTGTTTTTT. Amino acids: CASSLTGTGVGGELFF.

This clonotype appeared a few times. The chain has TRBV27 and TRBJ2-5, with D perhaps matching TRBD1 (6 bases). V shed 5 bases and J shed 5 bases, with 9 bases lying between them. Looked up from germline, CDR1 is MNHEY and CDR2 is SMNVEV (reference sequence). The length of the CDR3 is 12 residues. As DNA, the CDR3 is TGTGCCAGCAGTGCCGACAGGGAGACCCAGTACTTC. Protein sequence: CASSADRETQYF.

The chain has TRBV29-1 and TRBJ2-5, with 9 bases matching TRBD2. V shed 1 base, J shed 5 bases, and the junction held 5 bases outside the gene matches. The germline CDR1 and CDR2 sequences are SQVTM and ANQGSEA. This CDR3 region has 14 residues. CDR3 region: CSVEGWAGGETQYF. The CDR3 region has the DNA TGCAGCGTTGAAGGCTGGGCGGGAGGGGAGACCCAGTACTTC.